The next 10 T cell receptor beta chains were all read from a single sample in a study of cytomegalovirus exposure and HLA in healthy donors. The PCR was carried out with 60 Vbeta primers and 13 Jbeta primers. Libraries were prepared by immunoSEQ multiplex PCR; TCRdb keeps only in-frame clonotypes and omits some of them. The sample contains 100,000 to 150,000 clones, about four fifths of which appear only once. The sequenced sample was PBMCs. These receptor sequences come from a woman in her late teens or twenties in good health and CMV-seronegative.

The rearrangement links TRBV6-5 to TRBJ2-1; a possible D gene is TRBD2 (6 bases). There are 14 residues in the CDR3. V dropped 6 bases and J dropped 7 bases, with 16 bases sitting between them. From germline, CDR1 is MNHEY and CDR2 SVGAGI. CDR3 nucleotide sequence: TGTGCCAGCAGCCGTACTCTAGGGAGGAATGAGCAGTTCTTC. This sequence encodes CASSRTLGRNEQFF.

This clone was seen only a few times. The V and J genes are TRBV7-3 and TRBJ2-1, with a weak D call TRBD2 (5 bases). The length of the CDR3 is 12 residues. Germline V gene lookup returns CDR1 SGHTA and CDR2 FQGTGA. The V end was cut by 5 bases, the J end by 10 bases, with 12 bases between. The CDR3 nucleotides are TGTGCCAGCAGCATTCTAACGGGGGAGCAGTTCTTC. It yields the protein CASSILTGEQFF.

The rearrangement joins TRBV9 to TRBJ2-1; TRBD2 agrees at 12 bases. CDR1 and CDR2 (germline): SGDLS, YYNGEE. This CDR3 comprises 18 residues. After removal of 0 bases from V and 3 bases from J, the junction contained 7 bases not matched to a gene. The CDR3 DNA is TGTGCCAGCAGCGTAGCACTAGCGGGAGGACCGAACTACAATGAGCAGTTCTTC. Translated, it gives CASSVALAGGPNYNEQFF.

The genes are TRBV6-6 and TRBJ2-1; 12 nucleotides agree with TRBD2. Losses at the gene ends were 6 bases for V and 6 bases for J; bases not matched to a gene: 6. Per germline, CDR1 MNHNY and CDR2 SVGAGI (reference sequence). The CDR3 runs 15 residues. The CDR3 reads CASSPLAGGINEQFF. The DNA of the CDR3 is TGTGCCAGCAGCCCCCTAGCGGGAGGGATCAATGAGCAGTTCTTC.

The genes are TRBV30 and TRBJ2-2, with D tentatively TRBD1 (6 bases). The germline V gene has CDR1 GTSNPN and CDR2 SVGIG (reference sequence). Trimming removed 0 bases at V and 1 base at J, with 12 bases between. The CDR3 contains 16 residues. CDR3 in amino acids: CAWSVQSGQNTGELFF. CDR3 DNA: TGTGCCTGGAGTGTACAATCGGGACAGAACACCGGGGAGCTGTTTTTT.

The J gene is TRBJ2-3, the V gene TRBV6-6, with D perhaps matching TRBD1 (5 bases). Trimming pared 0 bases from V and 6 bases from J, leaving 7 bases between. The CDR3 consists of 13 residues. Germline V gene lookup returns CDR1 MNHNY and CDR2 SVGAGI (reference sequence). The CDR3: CASSYSTADTQYF. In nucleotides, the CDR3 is TGTGCCAGCAGTTACTCGACAGCGGATACGCAGTATTTT.

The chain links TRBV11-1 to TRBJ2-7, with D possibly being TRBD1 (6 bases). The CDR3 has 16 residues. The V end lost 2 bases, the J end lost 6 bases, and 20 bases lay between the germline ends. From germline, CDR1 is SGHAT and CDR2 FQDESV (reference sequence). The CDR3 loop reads CASSLLQGPLLGEQYF. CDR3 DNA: TGTGCCAGCAGCTTACTGCAGGGGCCCCTCCTTGGCGAGCAGTACTTC. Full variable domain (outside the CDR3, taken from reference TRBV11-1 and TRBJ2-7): EAEVAQSPRYKITEKSQAVAFWCDPISGHATLYWYRQILGQGPELLVQFQDESVVDDSQLPKDRFSAERLKGVDSTLKIQPAELGDSAMYLCASSLLQGPLLGEQYFGPGTRLTVT.

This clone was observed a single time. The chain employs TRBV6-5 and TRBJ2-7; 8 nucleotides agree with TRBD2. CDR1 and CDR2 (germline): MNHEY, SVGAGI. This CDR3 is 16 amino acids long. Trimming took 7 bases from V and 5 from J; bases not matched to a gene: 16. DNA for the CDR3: TGTGCCAGCACTTCCTCCCCCGGGACTAGAGGAGACGAGCAGTACTTC. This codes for CASTSSPGTRGDEQYF.

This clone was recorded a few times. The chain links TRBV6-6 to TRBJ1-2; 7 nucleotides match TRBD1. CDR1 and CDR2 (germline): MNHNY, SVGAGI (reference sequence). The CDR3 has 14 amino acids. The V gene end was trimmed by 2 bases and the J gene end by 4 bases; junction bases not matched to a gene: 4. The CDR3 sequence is CASSYDQGGYGYTF. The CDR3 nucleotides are TGTGCCAGCAGTTACGATCAGGGGGGCTATGGCTACACCTTC.

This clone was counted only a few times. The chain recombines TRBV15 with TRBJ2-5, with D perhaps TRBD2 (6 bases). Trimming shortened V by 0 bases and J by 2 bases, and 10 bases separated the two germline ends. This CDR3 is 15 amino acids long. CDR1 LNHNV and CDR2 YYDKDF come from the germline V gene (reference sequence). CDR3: CATSRDWGVQETQYF. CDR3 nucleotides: TGTGCCACCAGCAGAGATTGGGGGGTACAAGAGACCCAGTACTTC.